A selection of T cell receptor beta chains follows, all from one sample in a study of blood T cell repertoires in COVID-19. Libraries were prepared by immunoSEQ multiplex PCR; TCRdb keeps only in-frame clonotypes and omits some of them. The sample holds under 200,000 clones, roughly 87% seen once. Source material: PBMCs or T cells enriched from blood (not recorded which). The origin of the receptors is a man between 45 and 60 years old who had recovered from COVID-19. The CDR3 runs from the conserved cysteine through the conserved F or W. The D gene is left open where the match is weak. Expanded clones get a size class; other rows say once, few or many, or leave the size out.

J gene: TRBJ1-6; clone size: NA; V gene: TRBV21-1; D gene: NA; CDR3 protein: CATVDRGTYNSPLHF; CDR3 DNA: TGTGCCACCGTAGACAGGGGCACCTATAATTCACCCCTCCACTTT
J gene: TRBJ1-5; clone size: NA; V gene: TRBV3-1/TRBV3-2; D gene: TRBD1; CDR3 protein: CASSQGLQGKQPQHF; CDR3 DNA: TGTGCCAGCAGCCAAGGCTTACAGGGGAAACAGCCCCAGCATTTT
J gene: TRBJ2-7; clone size: NA; V gene: TRBV6-1; D gene: TRBD1; CDR3 protein: CASTRGDRAEEQYF; CDR3 DNA: TGTGCCAGCACAAGAGGGGACAGGGCGGAGGAGCAGTACTTC
J gene: TRBJ2-7; clone size: NA; V gene: TRBV19; D gene: TRBD1; CDR3 protein: CASSIMQATGSAEQYF; CDR3 DNA: TGTGCCAGTAGCATCATGCAGGCGACAGGGAGTGCTGAGCAGTACTTC
J gene: TRBJ2-3; clone size: NA; V gene: TRBV27; D gene: TRBD2; CDR3 protein: CASSFGGAGASDTQYF; CDR3 DNA: TGTGCCAGCAGTTTTGGAGGGGCGGGAGCATCAGATACGCAGTATTTT
J gene: TRBJ1-1; clone size: NA; V gene: TRBV7-2; D gene: TRBD1; CDR3 protein: CASSGNDRGIAFF; CDR3 DNA: TGTGCCAGCAGCGGAAACGACAGGGGGATAGCTTTCTTT
J gene: TRBJ2-1; clone size: NA; V gene: TRBV5-1; D gene: NA; CDR3 protein: CASKLRRGSSYNEQFF; CDR3 DNA: TGCGCCAGCAAACTAAGGCGGGGAAGCTCCTACAATGAGCAGTTCTTC
J gene: TRBJ2-7; clone size: NA; V gene: TRBV28; D gene: TRBD1; CDR3 protein: CASSSIRDRGYEQYF; CDR3 DNA: TGTGCCAGCAGTTCAATCCGGGACAGGGGCTACGAGCAGTACTTC
J gene: TRBJ1-4; clone size: NA; V gene: TRBV12-2; D gene: NA; CDR3 protein: CASRSPGRGGGRWEKLFF; CDR3 DNA: TGTGCAAGTCGCTCACCCGGGAGGGGGGGCGGAAGGTGGGAAAAACTGTTTTTT
J gene: TRBJ2-7; clone size: few; V gene: TRBV6-5; D gene: NA; CDR3 protein: CASTESVSYEQYF; CDR3 DNA: TGTGCCAGCACCGAGAGTGTGAGCTACGAGCAGTACTTC
J gene: TRBJ2-3; clone size: NA; V gene: TRBV28; D gene: TRBD1; CDR3 protein: CASRTGKDTQYF; CDR3 DNA: TGTGCCAGCAGGACAGGGAAGGATACGCAGTATTTT
J gene: TRBJ1-1; clone size: once; V gene: TRBV10-3; D gene: NA; CDR3 protein: CAISVAGNTEAFF; CDR3 DNA: TGTGCCATCAGTGTCGCAGGGAACACTGAAGCTTTCTTT
J gene: TRBJ1-2; clone size: few; V gene: TRBV28; D gene: NA; CDR3 protein: CASSPDRNPYGYTF; CDR3 DNA: TGTGCCAGCAGCCCAGACAGGAACCCCTATGGCTACACCTTC
J gene: TRBJ2-1; clone size: NA; V gene: TRBV5-4; D gene: NA; CDR3 protein: CASSTVSYNEQFF; CDR3 DNA: TGTGCCAGCAGCACGGTCTCCTACAATGAGCAGTTCTTC
J gene: TRBJ2-3; clone size: NA; V gene: TRBV10-3; D gene: TRBD2; CDR3 protein: CAISESGLAGGYTQYF; CDR3 DNA: TGTGCCATCAGTGAGTCGGGACTAGCGGGAGGTTATACGCAGTATTTT
J gene: TRBJ2-7; clone size: once; V gene: TRBV7-8; D gene: TRBD2; CDR3 protein: CASSLAALAGARSDEQYF; CDR3 DNA: TGTGCCAGCAGCTTAGCGGCCCTAGCGGGGGCCCGATCTGACGAGCAGTACTTC